The clone carrying this TCR beta chain turned up a few times. Its antigen is undetermined. This sample is part of a study of response to subunit inactivated influenza vaccine. Study findings and constraints: The authors proposed limited new T cell recruitment per seasonal influenza vaccination.

TCRdb itself ran the RT-PCR reads through MiXCR, one entry per CDR3 protein. Of more than 700,000 distinct CDR3 sequences in the sample, 21% were seen once. The source is a man aged 45-65 years who received an inactivated influenza vaccine. The sample in question was PBMCs from blood, obtained roughly 5 days after vaccination.

This CDR3 reads CASRSRGTDTQYF. The CDR3 DNA sequence: TGTGCCAGCAGGAGCAGGGGCACAGATACGCAGTATTTT. The gene calls are TRBV5-4 and TRBJ2-3, with a weak D call TRBD1 (5 bases). This CDR3 comprises 13 residues. Germline V CDR1 and CDR2: SGHNT, YYREEE (reference sequence). The V end lost 5 bases, the J end lost 1 base, and 8 bases lay between the germline ends.